This is a list of T cell receptor beta chains from one sample in a study of blood T cells in healthy people across ages. TCRdb reprocessed the 5' RACE reads via MiXCR and lists one record per CDR3 protein. The table shows about 1.6 million distinct CDR3 sequences, with roughly 30% occurring only once. Sequences were obtained from blood. The receptors were sampled from a woman in her 30s in good health. CDR3s include the opening cysteine and the closing phenylalanine or tryptophan. The order of the fields is J gene, V gene, D gene, clone size, CDR3 protein, CDR3 DNA. D genes are given only for firm matches. Clone size appears in some rows only: once, few, many, or a class for an expanded clone.

>TRBJ1-1|TRBV20-1|-|-
CSASGPVRQRGNTEAFF
TGCAGTGCTAGTGGCCCTGTGCGGCAGCGAGGGAACACTGAAGCTTTCTTT
>TRBJ2-3|TRBV24-1|-|few
CATSEDTDTQYF
TGTGCCACCAGTGAAGACACAGATACGCAGTATTTT
>TRBJ2-7|TRBV28|-|few
CASSRIFEQYF
TGTGCCAGCAGTCGAATATTCGAGCAGTACTTC
>TRBJ2-7|TRBV12-3/TRBV12-4|-|few
CASSEDISYEQYF
TGTGCCAGCAGTGAGGACATCTCCTACGAGCAGTACTTC
>TRBJ2-2|TRBV6-1|TRBD1|-
CASRAGQGPGELFF
TGTGCCAGCAGGGCCGGACAGGGCCCCGGGGAGCTGTTTTTT
>TRBJ1-1|TRBV5-5|-|-
CASSLELGTVNTEAFF
TGTGCCAGCAGCTTGGAATTAGGGACGGTAAACACTGAAGCTTTCTTT
>TRBJ1-5|TRBV12-3/TRBV12-4|-|-
CASSLVLRANNQPQHF
TGTGCCAGCAGTTTAGTACTCCGGGCTAACAATCAGCCCCAGCATTTT
>TRBJ2-1|TRBV6-1|TRBD2|few
CASSEPSGGAWDEQFF
TGTGCCAGCAGTGAACCTAGCGGGGGGGCTTGGGATGAGCAGTTCTTC
>TRBJ2-1|TRBV4-1|-|many
CASSQGPGRGDNEQFF
TGCGCCAGCAGCCAAGGGCCGGGTCGAGGGGACAATGAGCAGTTCTTC
>TRBJ2-3|TRBV10-3|TRBD2|few
CAISDSGSSADTQYF
TGTGCCATCAGTGATAGCGGGAGCAGCGCAGATACGCAGTATTTT
>TRBJ1-1|TRBV4-1|-|-
CTSSQDFAGETEAFF
TGCACCAGCAGCCAAGATTTCGCTGGGGAGACTGAAGCTTTCTTT
>TRBJ2-4|TRBV20-1|TRBD1|few
CSASQGVLKAKNIQYF
TGCAGTGCTAGTCAGGGGGTTCTAAAGGCCAAAAACATTCAGTACTTC
>TRBJ2-7|TRBV27|-|-
CASRSIYEQYF
TGTGCCAGCAGATCCATTTACGAGCAGTACTTC
>TRBJ1-5|TRBV2|-|-
CASHGTDYSNQPQHF
TGTGCCAGCCACGGGACGGACTATAGCAATCAGCCCCAGCATTTT
>TRBJ1-5|TRBV7-8|TRBD1|-
CASSPGQGDGRNQPQHF
TGTGCCAGCAGCCCCGGACAGGGGGACGGTCGCAATCAGCCCCAGCATTTT
>TRBJ2-3|TRBV20-1|TRBD2|few
CSARDQGLAGSTDTQYF
TGCAGTGCTAGAGATCAGGGACTAGCGGGCTCCACAGATACGCAGTATTTT
>TRBJ1-2|TRBV2|-|-
CASSEAPGRRGLYGYTF
TGTGCCAGCAGTGAAGCCCCCGGCCGGAGGGGTCTCTATGGCTACACCTTC
>TRBJ2-1|TRBV3-1|-|few
CASSQAFGPPDDEQFF
TGTGCCAGCAGCCAAGCATTTGGGCCACCTGACGATGAGCAGTTCTTC
>TRBJ2-5|TRBV18|-|-
CASSPVGDQETLYF
TGTGCCAGCTCACCGGTTGGGGACCAAGAGACCCTGTACTTC
>TRBJ1-2|TRBV29-1|-|many
CSVPRAGGYTF
TGCAGCGTTCCGAGGGCTGGGGGCTACACCTTC
>TRBJ1-2|TRBV4-1|-|-
CASSQESANNYGYTF
TGCGCCAGCAGCCAAGAATCAGCGAATAACTATGGCTACACCTTC
>TRBJ2-7|TRBV11-3|TRBD1|few
CASSLGGTGAHEQYF
TGTGCCAGCAGCTTAGGAGGGACAGGGGCCCACGAGCAGTACTTC
>TRBJ2-5|TRBV12-3/TRBV12-4|-|-
CASTLTPGALYF
TGTGCCAGCACCTTAACCCCCGGGGCGTTGTACTTC
>TRBJ2-5|TRBV10-3|TRBD2|-
CAISPGTTQETQYF
TGTGCCATCAGCCCCGGGACTACGCAAGAGACCCAGTACTTC
>TRBJ2-1|TRBV5-4|TRBD2|once
CASKTGLDPIFNEQFF
TGTGCCAGCAAGACGGGACTAGACCCAATCTTCAATGAGCAGTTCTTC
>TRBJ2-1|TRBV11-3|-|few
CASSGSSDEQFF
TGTGCCAGCTCCGGAAGTTCCGATGAGCAGTTCTTC
>TRBJ1-5|TRBV6-1|TRBD1|few
CASSTGGFDQPQHF
TGTGCCAGCAGTACAGGGGGTTTCGATCAGCCCCAGCATTTT
>TRBJ1-5|TRBV10-3|TRBD1|-
CAISESLGQGVGQPQHF
TGTGCCATCAGTGAGTCGTTAGGACAGGGGGTCGGTCAGCCCCAGCATTTT
>TRBJ2-2|TRBV11-1|-|-
CASAWGANTGELFF
TGTGCCAGCGCTTGGGGGGCAAACACCGGGGAGCTGTTTTTT
>TRBJ2-3|TRBV20-1|TRBD1|-
CSARDSARGPDTQYF
TGCAGTGCTAGAGATTCGGCCAGGGGGCCAGATACGCAGTATTTT
>TRBJ2-5|TRBV4-1|TRBD2|-
CASSQERGTSGGETQYF
TGCGCCAGCAGCCAAGAGAGGGGGACTAGCGGGGGGGAGACCCAGTACTTC
>TRBJ2-7|TRBV28|-|-
CASWDSRSYEQYF
TGTGCCAGCTGGGACTCACGCTCCTACGAGCAGTACTTC
>TRBJ2-4|TRBV7-2|-|-
CASSLAGGSYERYF
TGTGCCAGCAGCTTAGCGGGAGGTTCCTACGAGCGGTACTTC
>TRBJ2-1|TRBV20-1|TRBD1|few
CSARTGVNEQFF
TGCAGTGCTAGGACAGGGGTAAATGAGCAGTTCTTC
>TRBJ2-1|TRBV20-1|TRBD2|many
CSAAPTSGRSYNEQFF
TGCAGTGCTGCTCCGACTAGCGGGAGATCCTACAATGAGCAGTTCTTC
>TRBJ1-1|TRBV12-3/TRBV12-4|-|-
CASSPTDTEAFF
TGTGCCAGCAGTCCAACGGACACTGAAGCTTTCTTT
>TRBJ2-1|TRBV20-1|-|few
CSARDPAEVHNEQFF
TGCAGTGCTAGGGATCCGGCGGAGGTCCACAATGAGCAGTTCTTC
>TRBJ2-6|TRBV13|TRBD1|-
CASSRDSAGANVLTF
TGTGCCAGCAGCAGGGACAGTGCAGGGGCCAACGTCCTGACTTTC
>TRBJ2-1|TRBV5-4|-|few
CASSLGGQPDDEQFF
TGTGCCAGCAGCTTGGGGGGGCAGCCCGACGATGAGCAGTTCTTC
>TRBJ2-7|TRBV7-9|-|many
CASSLGTSPYEQYF
TGTGCCAGCAGCTTAGGGACATCGCCCTACGAGCAGTACTTC
>TRBJ2-1|TRBV21-1|-|-
CASSDRTRLDWNEQFF
TGTGCCAGCAGCGATAGGACCCGACTGGATTGGAATGAGCAGTTCTTC
>TRBJ1-2|TRBV7-9|-|-
CASSPVGQPDGYTF
TGTGCCAGCAGCCCGGTCGGGCAGCCAGATGGCTACACCTTC
>TRBJ2-1|TRBV20-1|TRBD2|-
CSALRHSGRPGNEQFF
TGCAGTGCGCTTCGCCATAGCGGGAGGCCGGGGAATGAGCAGTTCTTC
>TRBJ2-1|TRBV27|TRBD2|-
CASGRTPGLAGGYGEQFF
TGTGCCAGCGGTCGAACCCCGGGGCTAGCGGGAGGCTATGGTGAGCAGTTCTTC
>TRBJ2-7|TRBV20-1|TRBD2|-
CSASPNVGGRLSYEQYF
TGCAGTGCTAGCCCGAATGTGGGCGGGAGGCTGTCCTACGAGCAGTACTTC